These 23 T cell receptor beta chains originate from one sample sequenced in a study of identical twins. TCRdb ran MiXCR on the 5' RACE reads and lists one entry per CDR3 protein. In the table there are about 490,000 distinct CDR3 sequences, roughly 15% of which are singletons. The sample was also linked to a second study, of yellow fever vaccine responses in identical twins.

Sequencing used CD4+ T cells sorted from blood. These receptors were obtained from a woman in her late teens or twenties in good health.

This clonotype has just a few counts. The chain is built from TRBV7-9 and TRBJ1-6; no reliable D call. Trimming left V 1 base short and J 7 bases short, with 8 bases between. The CDR3 extends over 14 amino acids. Germline CDR1 SEHNR, CDR2 FQNEAQ (reference sequence). The CDR3 bases are TGTGCCAGCAGCTTAGATCACGGGAATTCACCCCTCCACTTT. Amino acids: CASSLDHGNSPLHF.

The V and J genes are TRBV7-8 and TRBJ2-7; D is uncertain. The CDR3 covers 12 residues. V gave up 5 bases and J gave up 4 bases, with 9 bases separating them. CDR1 and CDR2 (germline): SGHVS, FQNEAQ. In nucleotides, the CDR3 is TGTGCCAGCAGCCAGACTCGGTACGAGCAGTACTTC. This codes for CASSQTRYEQYF.

The chain is built from TRBV12-3 or TRBV12-4 and TRBJ2-2; TRBD1 might be the D (6 bases). The CDR3 is 21 residues long. V lost 5 bases to trimming and J lost 0 bases, with 28 bases between them. The chain's CDR3 is CASSLRKTGTSTSANTGELFF. As DNA, the CDR3 is TGTGCCAGCAGTCTAAGAAAGACCGGGACATCAACCAGCGCGAACACCGGGGAGCTGTTTTTT.

V gene TRBV10-3 combines with J gene TRBJ2-7; D gene ambiguous. There are 13 residues in the CDR3. V gave up 6 bases and J gave up 0 bases, with 9 bases separating them. CDR1 ENHRY and CDR2 SYGVKD come from the germline V gene. The CDR3 DNA follows: TGTGCCATCAGGGTCCTTGGCTCCTACGAGCAGTACTTC. Amino acids: CAIRVLGSYEQYF.

This clonotype was observed a few times. The chain couples TRBV12-3 or TRBV12-4 to TRBJ1-4, with D possibly matching TRBD1 (5 bases). The CDR3 runs to 14 residues. The ends were cut back, 6 bases at V and 8 bases at J, with 16 bases in the middle. CDR3 DNA sequence: TGTGCCAGCAGCCGGATGGGGGTACGAGAAAAACTGTTTTTT. This encodes CASSRMGVREKLFF.

V gene TRBV4-1 combines with J gene TRBJ1-4, with no clear D. Germline V gene lookup returns CDR1 MGHRA and CDR2 YSYEKL. Trimming left V 2 bases short and J 8 bases short, with 15 bases between. This CDR3 is built from 15 residues. In nucleotides, the CDR3 is TGCGCCAGCAGCCAACCCGGGCCAAGCAACGAAAAACTGTTTTTT. Its protein is CASSQPGPSNEKLFF.

The J gene is TRBJ1-3, the V gene TRBV24-1; TRBD1 is a possible D gene (5 bases). The CDR3 runs to 15 residues. Germline-derived CDR1 and CDR2 are KGHDR and SFDVKD. V gave up 3 bases and J gave up 4 bases, with 12 bases separating them. The CDR3 loop reads CATSDGGTGGNTIYF. DNA of the CDR3: TGTGCCACCAGTGATGGAGGGACGGGAGGAAACACCATATATTTT.

V is TRBV12-3 or TRBV12-4 and J is TRBJ1-6; D may be TRBD1 (6 bases). The CDR3 has 15 residues. V lost 3 bases and J 7 bases, leaving 13 bases between the germline ends. The CDR3 coding sequence is TGTGCCAGCAGTTTGGCGGGACAAATAAATTCACCCCTCCACTTT. Translation gives CASSLAGQINSPLHF.

This clonotype was seen a few times. The chain links TRBV12-3 or TRBV12-4 to TRBJ2-6; no reliable D call. V gave up 9 bases and J gave up 3 bases, with 12 bases separating them. The CDR3 covers 14 residues. This CDR3 reads CARREERGANVLTF. CDR3 coding DNA: TGTGCCAGAAGGGAAGAACGTGGGGCCAACGTCCTGACTTTC.

This clonotype came up a few times. J is TRBJ2-1 and V is TRBV28; 11 nucleotides align to TRBD2. Trimming at V came to 1 base and at J to 8 bases, leaving 7 bases not matched to a gene. CDR3 length equals 16 residues. CDR1 and CDR2 (germline): MDHEN, SYDVKM. CDR3 amino acids: CASSLFIAGGWDEQFF. The CDR3 DNA sequence: TGTGCCAGCAGTTTATTCATAGCGGGAGGGTGGGATGAGCAGTTCTTC.

This clonotype was observed a few times. The V gene is TRBV6-1, the J gene TRBJ2-2; TRBD2 matches 9 bases. The CDR3 spans 14 residues. Germline-derived CDR1 and CDR2 are MNHNS and SASEGT. V was clipped by 8 bases and J by 1 base; unmatched bases: 2. This chain's CDR3 is CASRAGGNTGELFF. The CDR3 bases are TGTGCCAGCCGAGCGGGGGGGAACACCGGGGAGCTGTTTTTT.

This clonotype was observed a few times. The V gene is TRBV24-1, the J gene TRBJ2-2; weak D call: TRBD1 (6 bases). The CDR3 contains 17 residues. Trimming removed 6 bases at V and 0 bases at J, with 16 bases between. Germline CDR1 and CDR2: KGHDR and SFDVKD. The CDR3 DNA sequence: TGTGCCACCAGTTTAGCCTGGGGGCGGCCGAACACCGGGGAGCTGTTTTTT. Translation gives CATSLAWGRPNTGELFF.

At least ten counts were recorded for this clonotype. The chain has TRBV10-2 and TRBJ2-4; TRBD1 is a possible D gene (5 bases). CDR1 WSHSY and CDR2 SAAADI come from the germline V gene. CDR3 size: 13 residues. Deletions cut 3 bases from V and 7 bases from J, with 10 bases between. CDR3 nucleotides: TGCGCCAGCAGTGACCCGGACACGAACATTCAGTACTTC. Its translation is CASSDPDTNIQYF.

Ten or more counts support this clonotype. The chain uses TRBV28 and TRBJ2-1, with D unresolved. The CDR3 extends over 13 amino acids. Trimming removed 8 bases from V and 5 bases from J, with 13 bases in between. Germline-derived CDR1 and CDR2 are MDHEN and SYDVKM. In DNA, the CDR3 is TGTGCCAGCCTGATCAGAGGAAACAATGAGCAGTTCTTC. This sequence encodes CASLIRGNNEQFF.

This rearrangement joins TRBV12-3 or TRBV12-4 to TRBJ2-7; possibly TRBD1 for D (6 bases). The CDR3 runs to 14 residues. V was shortened by 4 bases and J by 2 bases, with 12 bases between the two germline ends. The CDR3 loop is CASSSGTKTYEQYV. DNA for the CDR3: TGTGCCAGCAGTTCCGGGACAAAAACCTACGAGCAGTACGTC.

This clonotype showed up many times. J is TRBJ2-7 and V is TRBV14; TRBD2 is a possible D gene (6 bases). Germline V gene lookup returns CDR1 SGHDN and CDR2 FVKESK. Trimming took 3 bases from V and 1 from J, leaving 10 bases between them. The CDR3 loop spans 14 amino acids. The CDR3 bases are TGTGCCAGCAGCCAGGGGAGGCGGTCCTACGAGCAGTACTTC. This encodes CASSQGRRSYEQYF.

This clonotype showed up just a few times. This sequence joins TRBV2 and TRBJ2-4, with 10 bases aligning to TRBD1. Germline V gene data show CDR1 as SNHLY and CDR2 as FYNNEI. The CDR3 covers 15 residues. Germline trimming cut 6 bases from V and 3 bases from J; bases unmatched to any gene: 5. CDR3 amino acids: CASRTTGGGKNIQYF. The CDR3, as DNA: TGTGCCAGCAGGACGACAGGGGGCGGCAAAAACATTCAGTACTTC.

The chain couples TRBV11-2 to TRBJ2-3, with 13 bases fitting TRBD2. This CDR3 is 18 amino acids long. Germline V gives CDR1 SGHAT, CDR2 FQNNGV. With 2 bases clipped from V and 2 bases from J, the junction kept 7 bases outside the gene matches. In DNA, the CDR3 is TGTGCCAGCAGCTTACCCACCGGGACTAGCGGGAACACAGATACGCAGTATTTT. Amino acid sequence: CASSLPTGTSGNTDTQYF.

The rearrangement joins TRBV6-2 or TRBV6-3 to TRBJ2-2, with D perhaps matching TRBD1 or TRBD2 (5 bases each). The germline CDR1 and CDR2 sequences are MNHEY and SVGEGT. Trimming removed 5 bases from V and 0 bases from J, with 10 bases in between. There are 15 residues in the CDR3. The CDR3 region has the DNA TGTGCCAGCAGTAAGGGGAGAACGAACACCGGGGAGCTGTTTTTT. It is translated as CASSKGRTNTGELFF.

This clonotype has just a few counts. V gene TRBV6-1 combines with J gene TRBJ1-2; 10 bases are a match to TRBD1. Per germline, CDR1 MNHNS and CDR2 SASEGT. Unmatched junction bases numbered 3, after V lost 1 base and J lost 7 bases. This CDR3 comprises 14 residues. CDR3 coding DNA: TGTGCCAGCAGTGAAGGGGACAGGGGCGGTGGCTACACCTTC. This gives the protein CASSEGDRGGGYTF.

V is TRBV20-1 and J is TRBJ2-4; D gene unclear. The germline CDR1 and CDR2 sequences are DFQATT and SNEGSKA (reference sequence). This CDR3 region has 16 residues. Trimming removed 0 bases from V and 0 bases from J, with 12 bases in between. The CDR3 DNA sequence: TGCAGTGCTAGAGATCTCCGAGCAATAGCCAAAAACATTCAGTACTTC. It codes for CSARDLRAIAKNIQYF.

This clonotype was seen repeatedly, ten times or more. This chain uses TRBV9 with TRBJ1-5, with unresolved D. The CDR3 sequence is 13 residues long. V lost 0 bases, J lost 4 bases, and 5 bases lay in between. Germline V CDR1 and CDR2: SGDLS, YYNGEE. The CDR3 sequence: CASSVGQNQPQHF. CDR3 DNA sequence: TGTGCCAGCAGCGTAGGCCAGAATCAGCCCCAGCATTTT.

V usage is TRBV24-1 and J usage is TRBJ2-7; 7 bases fit TRBD2. Germline V lookup: CDR1 KGHDR, CDR2 SFDVKD. Trimming at V came to 5 bases and at J to 1 base, leaving 4 bases not matched to a gene. This CDR3 contains 14 residues. CDR3 nucleotides: TGTGCCACCAGTGCTACTAGCGCATCCTACGAGCAGTACTTC. Protein product: CATSATSASYEQYF.